What follows describes a single T cell receptor beta chain. Antigen specificity is unknown. Germline V CDR1 and CDR2: SNHLY, FYNNEI. The CDR3 totals 16 residues. TCRdb re-called the 5' RACE reads and catalogs CDR3 proteins one per entry, DNA excluded. Recorded here are 420,000 or so distinct CDR3 sequences; the top ten clones represent 2% to 3%. This entry is derived from a study of monozygotic twins with inflammatory bowel disease. Findings of the study overall: Part of the variability in patient repertoires may have come from differing immunosuppressive treatments.

The sequence derives from a human donor with ulcerative colitis or Crohn's disease, or a healthy co-twin of an affected twin (not recorded which). The chain combines TRBV2 with TRBJ2-5. Material for sequencing was blood. This chain's CDR3 is CASSEFLAGIQETQYF.